A single sample is the source of the 21 T cell receptor beta chains below, sequenced in a study of beta chain features in type 1 diabetes. Reverse transcription of all isolated RNA meant that expressed TCRB transcripts were sequenced. TCRdb's table, derived via immunoSEQ multiplex PCR, lists solely in-frame clones and lacks some. The table includes 240,000 or so clones, around 14% detected once. These TCRs' antigens remain unknown. Study-wide points: Type 1 diabetes patients showed a moderate but significant shortening of TCRB CDR3s in all four CD4+ subsets.

The sample taken for sequencing was naive CD4+ T cells from blood. Receptors originate from a man aged 30 to 39 with type 1 diabetes.

The chain joins TRBV13 to TRBJ2-5; 12 nucleotides agree with TRBD2. V was pared by 5 bases and J by 4 bases, with 5 bases of the junction left unmatched. The CDR3 has 15 residues. Germline CDR1 is PRHDT and CDR2 is FYEKMQ (reference sequence). The CDR3 nucleotides are TGTGCCAGCAGCGCGACTAGCGGGAGAGGAGAGACCCAGTACTTC. Its protein is CASSATSGRGETQYF.

V and J are TRBV30 and TRBJ2-5, with TRBD2 matching over 12 bases. The ends lost 5 bases at V and 5 bases at J; junction bases unmatched: 9. Germline V gene sequence: CDR1 GTSNPN, CDR2 SVGIG (reference sequence). The CDR3 has 15 amino acids. CDR3 bases: TGTGCCTGGGGGGCTAGCGGGGGGGCTATTGAGACCCAGTACTTC. Its protein is CAWGASGGAIETQYF.

This clone has just a few counts. The genes are TRBV28 and TRBJ2-3, with a tentative D call TRBD2 (6 bases). The length of the CDR3 is 15 residues. Germline V gene data show CDR1 as MDHEN and CDR2 as SYDVKM. Trimming took off 5 bases at V and 5 bases at J, with 17 bases between the two ends. The CDR3 loop is CASSRTSLGRDTQYF. The CDR3 nucleotides are TGTGCCAGCAGTCGAACTAGCTTAGGCCGAGATACGCAGTATTTT.

The chain uses TRBV7-2 and TRBJ2-5; the D is unclear. Trimming left V 0 bases short and J 4 bases short, with 6 bases between. In germline, CDR1 is SGHTA, CDR2 FQGNSA. The CDR3 runs to 13 residues. The CDR3 is CASSLALAETQYF. DNA of the CDR3: TGTGCCAGCAGCTTAGCGTTAGCAGAGACCCAGTACTTC.

This clone was seen only a few times. The gene calls are TRBV2 and TRBJ1-5; D gene uncertain. From germline, CDR1 is SNHLY and CDR2 FYNNEI. The CDR3 has 15 amino acids. Trimming took off 1 base at V and 0 bases at J, with 7 bases between the two ends. In DNA form, the CDR3 reads TGTGCCAGCAGTGAAGGGGCAGATAGCAATCAGCCCCAGCATTTT. Translated: CASSEGADSNQPQHF.

This clone was seen more than once but under ten times. This chain joins TRBV10-3 and TRBJ2-6; D may be TRBD1 (6 bases). The CDR3 is made up of 18 amino acids. V was clipped by 0 bases and J by 4 bases, with 16 bases between them. Germline V gives CDR1 ENHRY, CDR2 SYGVKD. This CDR3 reads CAISESTGALPGANVLTF. The CDR3 DNA reads as TGTGCCATCAGTGAGTCGACAGGTGCCTTGCCCGGGGCCAACGTCCTGACTTTC.

The chain employs TRBV19 and TRBJ2-7; 8 bases map to TRBD1. Germline lookup yields CDR1 LNHDA and CDR2 SQIVND (reference sequence). The CDR3 runs 15 residues. Germline trimming cut 5 bases from V and 2 bases from J; bases unmatched to any gene: 8. The CDR3, as DNA: TGTGCCAGTAGTCTCGGGACAGGAGGGACCTACGAGCAGTACTTC. Translation gives CASSLGTGGTYEQYF.

This clone came up a few times. The chain recombines TRBV29-1 with TRBJ1-2; D possibly corresponds to TRBD1 (5 bases). Between the trimmed V and J ends, which lost 4 bases and 6 bases, there was a span of 18 bases. This CDR3 has 14 residues. Germline V gene data show CDR1 as SQVTM and CDR2 as ANQGSEA. Here the CDR3 DNA reads TGCAGCGTTGCCACACAGGAGGGTTGGGATGGCTACACCTTC. Protein sequence: CSVATQEGWDGYTF.

The sample holds one count of this clone. The chain combines TRBV5-1 with TRBJ2-1, with 7 bases lining up with TRBD2. Germline V gene lookup returns CDR1 SGHRS and CDR2 YFSETQ. The CDR3 consists of 14 residues. V trimming: 3 bases; J trimming: 6 bases; junction bases outside the gene matches: 6. In nucleotides, the CDR3 is TGCGCCAGCAGCTGGACTAGTTGGGTCAATGAGCAGTTCTTC. It yields the protein CASSWTSWVNEQFF.

The rearrangement joins TRBV5-1 to TRBJ2-5, with 7 bases fitting TRBD1. This CDR3 spans 14 amino acids. Germline V gene lookup returns CDR1 SGHRS and CDR2 YFSETQ. The trim removed 3 bases at V and 3 bases at J, leaving 5 bases unmatched. The DNA for the CDR3 is TGCGCCAGCAGCTCCGGGACAGTTGAAGAGACCCAGTACTTC. Encoded protein: CASSSGTVEETQYF.

This clone was counted between two and nine times. CDR3 residues: CASSQPGGVNTEAFF. DNA for the CDR3: TGCGCCAGCAGCCAACCGGGGGGGGTGAACACTGAAGCTTTCTTT. The J gene is TRBJ1-1, the V gene TRBV5-1; maybe TRBD1 (5 bases). CDR1 is SGHRS, CDR2 YFSETQ, per germline. This CDR3 comprises 15 residues. V gave up 4 bases and J gave up 0 bases, with 13 bases separating them.

The rearrangement uses TRBV5-1 and TRBJ2-1; 9 bases line up with TRBD1. Germline lookup yields CDR1 SGHRS and CDR2 YFSETQ. V lost 3 bases to trimming and J lost 7 bases; unmatched junction nucleotides: 11. This CDR3 contains 16 residues. CDR3 sequence (DNA): TGCGCCAGCAGCTCTGACCGGGACAGGGCGGTTAATGAGCAGTTCTTC. This gives the protein CASSSDRDRAVNEQFF.

This clone appeared a few times. V usage is TRBV18 and J usage is TRBJ2-3, with 7 bases fitting TRBD1. Trimming took 1 base from V and 3 from J; bases not matched to a gene: 4. The CDR3 spans 15 residues. The germline V gene has CDR1 KGHSH and CDR2 LQKENI. The DNA for the CDR3 is TGTGCCAGCTCACCACTCAACAGGGGAACAGATACGCAGTATTTT. Its translation: CASSPLNRGTDTQYF.

The rearrangement uses TRBV9 and TRBJ2-3; D may be TRBD2 (5 bases). Trimming cost V 3 bases and J 5 bases, with 13 bases left between them. The CDR3 consists of 14 residues. CDR1 is SGDLS, CDR2 YYNGEE, per germline. For the CDR3, the DNA is TGTGCCAGCAGCGGTGGACGGGGAGTAGATACGCAGTATTTT. It yields the protein CASSGGRGVDTQYF.

The chain has TRBV23-1 and TRBJ2-7, with a weak D call TRBD1 (5 bases). TRBV23-1 is reported as an ORF; its role is uncertain. CDR3 length: 13 residues. V dropped 5 bases and J dropped 2 bases, with 10 bases sitting between them. CDR3 amino acids: CASSGARPYEQYF. The CDR3 DNA reads TGCGCCAGCAGTGGGGCCCGCCCCTACGAGCAGTACTTC.

This clone was seen only a few times. V is TRBV2 and J is TRBJ2-3; D gene uncertain. The V and J ends lost 6 bases and 11 bases respectively, with 3 bases between them. From germline, CDR1 is SNHLY and CDR2 FYNNEI. The CDR3 extends over 8 amino acids. The CDR3 sequence: CASRQQYF. The CDR3 coding sequence is TGTGCCAGCAGACAGCAGTATTTT.

This clone has only a few counts. This rearrangement joins TRBV6-1 to TRBJ1-2, with D maybe TRBD1 (6 bases). The germline V gene encodes CDR1 MNHNS and CDR2 SASEGT. The CDR3 is 13 residues long. V gave up 4 bases and J gave up 8 bases, with 14 bases separating them. Written as DNA, the CDR3 is TGTGCCAGCAGTGGGGACAAAACGGGGGGCTACACCTTC. This sequence encodes CASSGDKTGGYTF.

This sequence joins TRBV5-6 and TRBJ1-2; D is unclear. The ends were cut back, 4 bases at V and 3 bases at J, with 10 bases in the middle. The CDR3 covers 13 residues. From germline, CDR1 is SGHDT and CDR2 YYEEEE. The CDR3 sequence is CASSQGGDYGYTF. CDR3 nucleotide sequence: TGTGCCAGCAGCCAAGGAGGCGACTATGGCTACACCTTC.

A few counts support this clone. The gene calls are TRBV12-5 and TRBJ2-7; possibly TRBD2 for D (6 bases). Germline V CDR1 and CDR2: LGHNT, FRNRAP. This CDR3 region has 16 residues. The ends were cut back, 7 bases at V and 1 base at J, with 20 bases in the middle. The CDR3 here is CASVPFAGGGSYEQYF. The CDR3 DNA follows: TGTGCTAGTGTCCCTTTTGCCGGGGGAGGATCCTACGAGCAGTACTTC.

The rearrangement joins TRBV5-1 to TRBJ1-1, with D maybe TRBD1 (5 bases). From germline, CDR1 is SGHRS and CDR2 YFSETQ. The V end was cut by 0 bases, the J end by 4 bases, with 7 bases between. The CDR3 is 13 residues long. The CDR3 nucleotides are TGCGCCAGCAGCTTGGAGCAGGGCACTGAAGCTTTCTTT. Translating it yields CASSLEQGTEAFF.

This chain uses TRBV5-1 with TRBJ2-7; 8 bases align to TRBD1. This CDR3 region has 14 residues. The V and J ends lost 4 bases and 0 bases, in that order; junction bases with no gene match: 3. CDR1 and CDR2 (germline): SGHRS, YFSETQ. The CDR3 reads CASSNTGGSYEQYF. For the CDR3, the DNA is TGCGCCAGCAGCAATACAGGGGGCTCCTACGAGCAGTACTTC.